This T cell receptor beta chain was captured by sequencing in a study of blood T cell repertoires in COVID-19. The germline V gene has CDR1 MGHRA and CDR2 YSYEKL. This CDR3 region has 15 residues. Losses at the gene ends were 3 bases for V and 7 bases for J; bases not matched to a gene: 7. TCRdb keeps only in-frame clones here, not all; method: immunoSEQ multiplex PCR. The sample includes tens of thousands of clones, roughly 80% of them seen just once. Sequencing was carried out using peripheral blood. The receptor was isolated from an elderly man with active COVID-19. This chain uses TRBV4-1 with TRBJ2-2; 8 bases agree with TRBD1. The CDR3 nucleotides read TGCGCCAGCAGCCAGGGTGGACAGGGAGGCGGGGAGCTGTTTTTT. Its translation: CASSQGGQGGGELFF.